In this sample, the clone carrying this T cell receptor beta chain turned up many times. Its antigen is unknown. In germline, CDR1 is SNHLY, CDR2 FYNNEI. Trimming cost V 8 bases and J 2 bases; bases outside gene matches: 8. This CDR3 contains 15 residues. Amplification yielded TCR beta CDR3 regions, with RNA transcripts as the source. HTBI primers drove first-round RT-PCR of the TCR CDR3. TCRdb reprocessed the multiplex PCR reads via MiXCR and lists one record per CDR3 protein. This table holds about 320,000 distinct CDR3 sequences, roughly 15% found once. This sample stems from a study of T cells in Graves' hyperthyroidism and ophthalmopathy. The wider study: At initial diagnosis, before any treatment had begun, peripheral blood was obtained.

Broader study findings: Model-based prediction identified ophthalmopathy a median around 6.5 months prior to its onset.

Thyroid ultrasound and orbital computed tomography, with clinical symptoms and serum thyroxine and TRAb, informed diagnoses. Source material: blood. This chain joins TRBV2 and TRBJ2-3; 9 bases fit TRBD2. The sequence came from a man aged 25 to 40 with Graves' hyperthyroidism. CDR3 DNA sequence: TGTGCCAGCTGTTGGGCTAGCGGGGACACAGATACGCAGTATTTT. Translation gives CASCWASGDTDTQYF.